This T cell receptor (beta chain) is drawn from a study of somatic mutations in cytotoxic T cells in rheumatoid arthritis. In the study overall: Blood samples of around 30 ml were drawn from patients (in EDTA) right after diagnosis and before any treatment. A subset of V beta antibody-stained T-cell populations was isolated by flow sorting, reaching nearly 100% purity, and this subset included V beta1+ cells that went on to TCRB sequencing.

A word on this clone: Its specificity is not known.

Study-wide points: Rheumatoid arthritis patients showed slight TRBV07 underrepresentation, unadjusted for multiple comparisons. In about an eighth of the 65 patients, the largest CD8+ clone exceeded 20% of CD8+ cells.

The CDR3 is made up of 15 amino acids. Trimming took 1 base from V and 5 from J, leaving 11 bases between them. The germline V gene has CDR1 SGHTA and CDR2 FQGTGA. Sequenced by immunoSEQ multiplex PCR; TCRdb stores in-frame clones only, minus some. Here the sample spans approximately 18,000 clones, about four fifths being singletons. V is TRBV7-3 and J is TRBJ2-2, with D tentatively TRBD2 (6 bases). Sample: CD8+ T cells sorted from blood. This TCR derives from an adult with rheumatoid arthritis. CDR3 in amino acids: CASSLRGDWTGELFF. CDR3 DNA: TGTGCCAGCAGCTTAAGGGGGGATTGGACCGGGGAGCTGTTTTTT.